A selection of T cell receptor beta chains follows, all from one sample in a study of OX40 agonist ivuxolimab in advanced cancers. Profiling relied on immunoSEQ multiplex PCR, and the TCRdb table lists in-frame clones only, not all of them. The data show some 80,000 clones, 80% to 95% seen once. Sequenced material: CD4+ or CD8+ T cells sorted from blood, taken in a trial of the OX40 agonist ivuxolimab. The receptors here all came from an adult with an advanced solid tumor such as melanoma, head and neck, liver or kidney cancer. Each CDR3 is given with its conserved first and last residue. D genes are given only for firm matches. Expanded clones are given a class, and other clones once, few, many or no size at all.

TRBJ1-1,NA,NA,14,TRBV15,CATSSRGRNTEAFF,TGTGCCACCAGCAGCAGGGGCCGAAACACTGAAGCTTTCTTT
TRBJ2-7,NA,TRBD2,13,TRBV18,CASSPAGGYEQYF,TGTGCCAGCTCACCAGCGGGGGGTTACGAGCAGTACTTC
TRBJ1-2,NA,NA,13,TRBV30,CAWSLGQSYGYTF,TGTGCCTGGAGCTTAGGACAAAGCTATGGCTACACCTTC
TRBJ2-2,NA,NA,17,TRBV11-2,CASSFGGGARGTGELFF,TGTGCCAGCAGCTTTGGTGGGGGGGCCCGGGGAACCGGGGAGCTGTTTTTT
TRBJ1-2,NA,NA,14,TRBV4-1,CASSQDSIGLGYTF,TGCGCCAGCAGCCAGGATTCAATCGGGCTAGGCTACACCTTC
TRBJ1-2,NA,TRBD1,13,TRBV6-5,CASSTKQGNGYTF,TGTGCCAGCAGTACGAAACAGGGGAATGGCTACACCTTC
TRBJ2-1,few,TRBD2,15,TRBV15,CATSRGGEGRNEQFF,TGTGCCACCAGCAGAGGAGGGGAGGGCCGCAATGAGCAGTTCTTC
TRBJ1-2,NA,NA,13,TRBV7-2,CASSSNRDSGYTF,TGTGCCAGCAGCTCCAACAGGGATTCTGGCTACACCTTC
TRBJ1-6,NA,NA,13,TRBV18,CASSQDYNSPLHF,TGTGCCAGCTCACAGGACTATAATTCACCCCTCCACTTT
TRBJ2-7,NA,TRBD1,14,TRBV6-1,CASIRGQGPYEQYF,TGTGCCAGTATCCGAGGACAGGGCCCCTACGAGCAGTACTTC
TRBJ2-2,NA,NA,16,TRBV5-6,CASSSGPTKATGELFF,TGTGCCAGCAGCTCCGGACCGACAAAAGCAACCGGGGAGCTGTTTTTT
TRBJ2-2,NA,NA,13,TRBV7-3,CASSQGGAGELFF,TGTGCCAGCAGCCAGGGGGGAGCCGGGGAGCTGTTTTTT
TRBJ2-4,NA,TRBD2,19,TRBV4-1,CASSGTSGMEIGAKNIQYF,TGCGCCAGCAGCGGGACTAGCGGAATGGAAATAGGGGCCAAAAACATTCAGTACTTC
TRBJ2-1,NA,TRBD2,14,TRBV7-9,CASSGGTSRNEQFF,TGTGCCAGCAGCGGAGGGACTAGTCGGAATGAGCAGTTCTTC